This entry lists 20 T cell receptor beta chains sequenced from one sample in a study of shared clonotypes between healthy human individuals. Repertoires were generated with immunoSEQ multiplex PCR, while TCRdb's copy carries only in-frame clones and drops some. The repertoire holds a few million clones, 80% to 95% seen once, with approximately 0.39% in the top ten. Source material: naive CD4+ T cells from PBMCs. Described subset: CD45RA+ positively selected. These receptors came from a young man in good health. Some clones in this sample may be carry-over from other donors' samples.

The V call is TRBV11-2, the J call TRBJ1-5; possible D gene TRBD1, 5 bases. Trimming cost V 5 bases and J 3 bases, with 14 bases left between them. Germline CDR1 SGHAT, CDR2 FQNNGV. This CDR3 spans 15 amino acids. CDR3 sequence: CASSQGGIPNQPQHF. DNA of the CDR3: TGTGCCAGCAGCCAGGGAGGTATCCCCAATCAGCCCCAGCATTTT.

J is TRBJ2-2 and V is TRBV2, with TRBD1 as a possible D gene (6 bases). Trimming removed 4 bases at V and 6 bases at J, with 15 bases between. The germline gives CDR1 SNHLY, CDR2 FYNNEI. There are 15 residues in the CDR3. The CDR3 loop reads CASSVWGQEAGELFF. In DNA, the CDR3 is TGTGCCAGCAGTGTGTGGGGACAAGAGGCCGGGGAGCTGTTTTTT.

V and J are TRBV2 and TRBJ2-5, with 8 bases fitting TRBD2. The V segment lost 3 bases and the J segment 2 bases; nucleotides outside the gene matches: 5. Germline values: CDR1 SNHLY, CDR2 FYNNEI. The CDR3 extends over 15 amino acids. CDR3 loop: CASSDVAGRQETQYF. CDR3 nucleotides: TGTGCCAGCAGTGACGTAGCGGGGAGACAAGAGACCCAGTACTTC.

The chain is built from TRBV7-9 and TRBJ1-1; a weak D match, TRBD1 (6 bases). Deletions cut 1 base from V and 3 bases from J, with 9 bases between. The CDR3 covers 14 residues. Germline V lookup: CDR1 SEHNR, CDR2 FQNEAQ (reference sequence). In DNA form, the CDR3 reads TGTGCCAGCAGCTTAGGGACAGCTGACACTGAAGCTTTCTTT. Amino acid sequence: CASSLGTADTEAFF.

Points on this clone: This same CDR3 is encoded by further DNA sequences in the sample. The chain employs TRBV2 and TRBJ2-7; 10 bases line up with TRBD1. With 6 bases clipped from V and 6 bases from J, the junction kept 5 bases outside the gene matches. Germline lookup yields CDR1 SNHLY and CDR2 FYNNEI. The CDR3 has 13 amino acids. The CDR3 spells CASRRQGAGEQYF. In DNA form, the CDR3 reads TGTGCCAGCAGACGACAGGGGGCGGGCGAGCAGTACTTC.

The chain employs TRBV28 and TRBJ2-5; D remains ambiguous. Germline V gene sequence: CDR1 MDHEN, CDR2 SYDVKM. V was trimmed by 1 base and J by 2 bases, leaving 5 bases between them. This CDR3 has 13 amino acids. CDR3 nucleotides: TGTGCCAGCAGTTTATTTGGACAAGAGACCCAGTACTTC. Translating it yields CASSLFGQETQYF.

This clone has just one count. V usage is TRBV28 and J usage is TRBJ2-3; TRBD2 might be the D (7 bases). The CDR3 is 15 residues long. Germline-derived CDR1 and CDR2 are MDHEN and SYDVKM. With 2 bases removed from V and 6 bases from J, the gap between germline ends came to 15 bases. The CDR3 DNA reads TGTGCCAGCAGTTTAAACAGGGCGGGAGACGATACGCAGTATTTT. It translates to CASSLNRAGDDTQYF.

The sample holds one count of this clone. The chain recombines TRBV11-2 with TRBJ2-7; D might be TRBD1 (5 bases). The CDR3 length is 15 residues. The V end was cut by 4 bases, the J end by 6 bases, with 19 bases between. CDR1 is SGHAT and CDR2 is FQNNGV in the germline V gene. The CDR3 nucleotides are TGTGCCAGCAGCTACATAGGGGATCCTACGGGCGAGCAGTACTTC. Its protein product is CASSYIGDPTGEQYF. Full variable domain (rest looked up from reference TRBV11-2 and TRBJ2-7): EAGVAQSPRYKIIEKRQSVAFWCNPISGHATLYWYQQILGQGPKLLIQFQNNGVVDDSQLPKDRFSAERLKGVDSTLKIQPAKLEDSAVYLCASSYIGDPTGEQYFGPGTRLTVT.

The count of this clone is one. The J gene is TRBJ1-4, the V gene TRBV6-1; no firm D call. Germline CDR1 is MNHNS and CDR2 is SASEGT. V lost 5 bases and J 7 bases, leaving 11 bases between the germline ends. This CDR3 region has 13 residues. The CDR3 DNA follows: TGTGCCAGCAGTAAACTGGACGGTGAAAAACTGTTTTTT. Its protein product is CASSKLDGEKLFF.

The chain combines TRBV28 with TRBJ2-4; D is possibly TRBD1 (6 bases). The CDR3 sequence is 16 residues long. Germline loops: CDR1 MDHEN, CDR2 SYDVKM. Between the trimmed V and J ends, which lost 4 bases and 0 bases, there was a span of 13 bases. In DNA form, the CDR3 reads TGTGCCAGCAGTTCCGGACAGACCCTAGCCAAAAACATTCAGTACTTC. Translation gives CASSSGQTLAKNIQYF.

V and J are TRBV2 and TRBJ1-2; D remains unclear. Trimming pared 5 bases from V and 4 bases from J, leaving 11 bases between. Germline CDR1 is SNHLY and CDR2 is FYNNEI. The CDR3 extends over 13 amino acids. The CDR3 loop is CASSSGIGYGYTF. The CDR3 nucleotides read TGTGCCAGCAGTTCTGGGATTGGCTATGGCTACACCTTC.

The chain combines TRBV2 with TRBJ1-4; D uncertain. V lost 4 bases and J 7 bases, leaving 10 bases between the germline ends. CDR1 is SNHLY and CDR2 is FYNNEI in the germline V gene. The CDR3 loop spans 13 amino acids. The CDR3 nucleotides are TGTGCCAGCAGTGGGGAAGCGGGTGAAAAACTGTTTTTT. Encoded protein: CASSGEAGEKLFF.

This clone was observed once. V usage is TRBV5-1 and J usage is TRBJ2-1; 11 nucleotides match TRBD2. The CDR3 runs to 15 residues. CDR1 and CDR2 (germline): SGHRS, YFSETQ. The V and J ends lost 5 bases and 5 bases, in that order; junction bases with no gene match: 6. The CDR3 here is CASRLGTSGNNEQFF. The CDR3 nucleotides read TGCGCCAGCAGGCTCGGGACTAGCGGTAACAATGAGCAGTTCTTC.

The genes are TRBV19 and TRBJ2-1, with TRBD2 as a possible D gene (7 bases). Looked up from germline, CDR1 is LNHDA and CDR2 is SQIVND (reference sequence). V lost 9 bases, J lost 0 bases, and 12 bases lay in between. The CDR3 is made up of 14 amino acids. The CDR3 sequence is CASKGGDSYNEQFF. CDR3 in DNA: TGTGCCAGCAAGGGGGGGGACTCCTACAATGAGCAGTTCTTC.

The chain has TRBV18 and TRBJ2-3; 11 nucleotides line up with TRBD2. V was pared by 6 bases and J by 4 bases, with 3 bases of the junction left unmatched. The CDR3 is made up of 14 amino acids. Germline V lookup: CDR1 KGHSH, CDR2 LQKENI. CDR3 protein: CASSSTSGADTQYF. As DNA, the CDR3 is TGTGCCAGCTCGTCGACTAGCGGGGCAGATACGCAGTATTTT.

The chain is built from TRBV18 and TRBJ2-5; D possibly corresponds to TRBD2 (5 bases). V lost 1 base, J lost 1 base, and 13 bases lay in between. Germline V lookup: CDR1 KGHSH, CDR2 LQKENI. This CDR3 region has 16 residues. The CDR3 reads CASSPRERSFQETQYF. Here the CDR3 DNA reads TGTGCCAGCTCACCACGGGAGCGGAGCTTCCAAGAGACCCAGTACTTC.

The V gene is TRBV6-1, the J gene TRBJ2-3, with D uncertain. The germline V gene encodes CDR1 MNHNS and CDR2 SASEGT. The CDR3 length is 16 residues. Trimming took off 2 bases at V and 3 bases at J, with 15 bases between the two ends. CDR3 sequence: CASSERNNGKTDTQYF. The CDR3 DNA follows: TGTGCCAGCAGTGAAAGGAATAACGGCAAGACAGATACGCAGTATTTT.

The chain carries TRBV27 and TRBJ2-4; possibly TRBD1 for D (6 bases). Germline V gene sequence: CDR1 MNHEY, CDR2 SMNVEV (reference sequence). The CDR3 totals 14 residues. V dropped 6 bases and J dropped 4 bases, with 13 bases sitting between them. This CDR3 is CASRDGTPKNIQYF. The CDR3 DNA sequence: TGTGCCAGCAGGGACGGGACACCTAAAAACATTCAGTACTTC.

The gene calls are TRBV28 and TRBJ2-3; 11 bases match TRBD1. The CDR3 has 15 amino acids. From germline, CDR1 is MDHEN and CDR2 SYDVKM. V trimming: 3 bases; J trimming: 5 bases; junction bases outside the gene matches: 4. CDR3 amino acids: CASSLMGQGEDTQYF. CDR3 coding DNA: TGTGCCAGCAGTTTGATGGGACAGGGGGAAGATACGCAGTATTTT.

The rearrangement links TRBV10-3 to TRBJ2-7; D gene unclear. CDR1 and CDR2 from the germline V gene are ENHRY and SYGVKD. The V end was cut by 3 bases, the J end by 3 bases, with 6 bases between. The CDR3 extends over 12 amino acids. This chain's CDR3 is CAISDLIYEQYF. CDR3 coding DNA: TGTGCCATCAGTGACTTAATCTACGAGCAGTACTTC.